The 31 T cell receptor beta chains below all came from one sample that was sequenced in a study of blood T cell repertoires in COVID-19. Generated by immunoSEQ multiplex PCR, the TCRdb table keeps only in-frame clones and is missing some. The sample carries about 480,000 clones, around 85% recorded once. The sequenced sample consisted of PBMCs or T cells enriched from blood (not recorded which). The receptors derive from a woman aged 55-70 years who had recovered from COVID-19.

CDR3 in DNA: TGTGCCAGCAGACTCAGGGGGCCTACGGGAGGCTACACCTTC. This codes for CASRLRGPTGGYTF. This rearrangement joins TRBV6-5 to TRBJ1-2; TRBD1 agrees at 8 bases. The germline CDR1 and CDR2 sequences are MNHEY and SVGAGI. Trimming cost V 6 bases and J 8 bases; bases outside gene matches: 11. CDR3 size: 14 residues.

This chain links TRBV6-5 with TRBJ1-5, with 7 nucleotides matching TRBD1. The germline V gene has CDR1 MNHEY and CDR2 SVGAGI. There are 13 residues in the CDR3. With 8 bases clipped from V and 7 bases from J, the junction kept 8 bases outside the gene matches. The CDR3 protein is CASSTGLEQPQHF. The CDR3 DNA reads as TGTGCCAGCTCGACAGGGTTAGAGCAGCCCCAGCATTTT.

The V gene is TRBV10-3, the J gene TRBJ1-4; 8 nucleotides line up with TRBD1. Per the germline V gene, CDR1 is ENHRY and CDR2 is SYGVKD. The CDR3 has 14 residues. V was clipped by 5 bases and J by 4 bases; unmatched bases: 3. DNA for the CDR3: TGTGCCATCAGTAGGGGACAGGATAATGAAAAACTGTTTTTT. Its translation is CAISRGQDNEKLFF.

This clone has just one count. This chain connects TRBV6-5 to TRBJ1-4; perhaps TRBD1 as D (5 bases). In germline, CDR1 is MNHEY, CDR2 SVGAGI. The germline V and J ends were trimmed by 0 bases and 3 bases, with 5 bases remaining between them. The CDR3 is made up of 14 amino acids. CDR3 in DNA: TGTGCCAGCAGTTACTCACAGGCTAATGAAAAACTGTTTTTT. Its translation is CASSYSQANEKLFF.

The J gene is TRBJ2-2, the V gene TRBV3-1 (or the pseudogene TRBV3-2); TRBD1 matches 7 bases. J gave up 3 bases and V 0 bases, and 16 bases lay outside the gene matches. CDR1 LGHDT and CDR2 YNNKEL come from the germline V gene (reference sequence). There are 20 residues in the CDR3. The CDR3 DNA reads as TGTGCCAGCAGCCAAGATCTTCTTGACAGGGTCTTAGTTTACACCGGGGAGCTGTTTTTT. As protein: CASSQDLLDRVLVYTGELFF.

This chain links TRBV19 with TRBJ2-1; TRBD1 matches 9 bases. The junction had 15 bases not matched to a gene; V was cut back by 6 bases and J by 6 bases. Germline loops: CDR1 LNHDA, CDR2 SQIVND (reference sequence). The CDR3 runs 17 residues. Here the CDR3 DNA reads TGTGCCAGTAGCCAACTTAGGGGGACAGGGTCCCTCAATGAGCAGTTCTTC. Its translation: CASSQLRGTGSLNEQFF.

The chain links TRBV3-1 (or the pseudogene TRBV3-2) to TRBJ2-1; TRBD2 is a possible D gene (6 bases). The length of the CDR3 is 15 residues. Germline CDR1 is LGHDT and CDR2 is YNNKEL (reference sequence). Trimming removed 1 base from V and 2 bases from J, with 9 bases in between. The chain's CDR3 is CASSQGREAYNEQFF. In nucleotides, the CDR3 is TGTGCCAGCAGCCAAGGCAGGGAGGCCTACAATGAGCAGTTCTTC.

V and J are TRBV7-9 and TRBJ2-1; the match to TRBD2 covers 8 bases. Per germline, CDR1 SEHNR and CDR2 FQNEAQ (reference sequence). The CDR3 is 13 amino acids. V lost 9 bases, J lost 7 bases, and 8 bases stayed unmatched. The CDR3 spells CASSGALENEQFF. CDR3 nucleotides: TGTGCCAGTAGCGGGGCCTTAGAGAATGAGCAGTTCTTC.

The J gene is TRBJ1-1, the V gene TRBV15, with 8 bases that match TRBD1. Losses at the gene ends were 0 bases for V and 10 bases for J; bases not matched to a gene: 4. This CDR3 has 13 amino acids. Germline V gene sequence: CDR1 LNHNV, CDR2 YYDKDF (reference sequence). The CDR3 reads CATSRDFDRGAFF. CDR3 nucleotides: TGTGCCACCAGCAGAGATTTCGACAGGGGAGCTTTCTTT.

The V and J genes are TRBV7-8 and TRBJ2-2, with 13 bases fitting TRBD2. This CDR3 contains 18 residues. CDR1 is SGHVS and CDR2 is FQNEAQ in the germline V gene. With 2 bases clipped from V and 5 bases from J, the junction kept 8 bases outside the gene matches. The CDR3: CASSLFGLAGDETGELFF. The CDR3 DNA follows: TGTGCCAGCAGCTTATTCGGACTAGCGGGGGATGAGACCGGGGAGCTGTTTTTT.

This chain uses TRBV24-1 with TRBJ2-6; D is uncertain. The CDR3 is made up of 15 amino acids. Germline CDR1 and CDR2: KGHDR and SFDVKD. V was clipped by 0 bases and J by 3 bases, with 5 bases between them. The CDR3 protein is CATSDLRSGANVLTF. Written as DNA, the CDR3 is TGTGCCACCAGTGATTTGAGGAGTGGGGCCAACGTCCTGACTTTC.

In this sample, this clone turned up once. The CDR3 DNA is TGTGCCAGCAGTGAGGGGGGGACAAACTACGAGCAGTACTTC. Protein product: CASSEGGTNYEQYF. This sequence joins TRBV6-1 and TRBJ2-7; D is possibly TRBD2 (7 bases). Per germline, CDR1 MNHNS and CDR2 SASEGT. V was shortened by 3 bases and J by 3 bases, with 12 bases between the two germline ends. The CDR3 totals 14 residues.

The rearrangement links TRBV18 to TRBJ1-2, with 8 bases that match TRBD1. Germline CDR1 KGHSH, CDR2 LQKENI. V lost 3 bases to trimming and J lost 2 bases; unmatched junction nucleotides: 8. The CDR3 has 16 amino acids. Here the CDR3 DNA reads TGTGCCAGCTCACCTTCGGGACAGGCCTTCAACTATGGCTACACCTTC. Translated: CASSPSGQAFNYGYTF. Supplemented by reference TRBV18 and TRBJ1-2, the full variable domain reads NAGVMQNPRHLVRRRGQEARLRCSPMKGHSHVYWYRQLPEEGLKFMVYLQKENIIDESGMPKERFSAEFPKEGPSILRIQQVVRGDSAAYFCASSPSGQAFNYGYTFGSGTRLTVV.

The V call is TRBV7-2, the J call TRBJ1-3; D perhaps matches TRBD1 (6 bases). V was pared by 2 bases and J by 7 bases, with 27 bases between. Germline CDR1 SGHTA, CDR2 FQGNSA. The CDR3 runs to 19 residues. The CDR3 protein is CASSLNPSGAKIFANTIYF. In nucleotides, the CDR3 is TGTGCCAGCAGCTTAAATCCATCAGGGGCGAAGATATTTGCTAACACCATATATTTT.

V gene TRBV2 combines with J gene TRBJ2-5; D perhaps matches TRBD1 (6 bases). This CDR3 region has 14 residues. The germline V and J ends were trimmed by 7 bases and 0 bases, with 12 bases remaining between them. Germline lookup yields CDR1 SNHLY and CDR2 FYNNEI. CDR3 residues: CASTETGYQETQYF. The CDR3 coding sequence is TGTGCCAGCACGGAAACAGGGTACCAAGAGACCCAGTACTTC.

The chain joins TRBV5-1 to TRBJ1-1; no firm D call. V was cut by 4 bases and J by 4 bases, with 17 bases left in between. The length of the CDR3 is 15 residues. Germline-derived CDR1 and CDR2 are SGHRS and YFSETQ. The CDR3 reads CASSPRPGIPTEAFF. CDR3 sequence (DNA): TGCGCCAGCAGCCCTCGCCCGGGGATTCCCACTGAAGCTTTCTTT.

The chain uses TRBV4-1 and TRBJ1-6; 8 bases are shared with TRBD1. J was trimmed by 7 bases and V by 4 bases; bases with no gene match: 6. Per germline, CDR1 MGHRA and CDR2 YSYEKL. The CDR3 consists of 15 residues. The CDR3 bases are TGCGCCAGCAGCCGCCAGGGACAGGAGAATTCACCCCTCCACTTT. As protein: CASSRQGQENSPLHF.

The chain has TRBV24-1 and TRBJ2-1; D might be TRBD1 (5 bases). Deletions cut 8 bases from V and 0 bases from J, with 16 bases between. Germline CDR1 KGHDR, CDR2 SFDVKD. This CDR3 spans 16 amino acids. The CDR3 bases are TGTGCCACCACCAGTGGTGGGGCCGACTCCTACAATGAGCAGTTCTTC. Its protein is CATTSGGADSYNEQFF.

The chain has TRBV2 and TRBJ1-2; tentative D call: TRBD1 (5 bases). This CDR3 region has 15 residues. Germline assignment: CDR1 SNHLY and CDR2 FYNNEI. The ends were cut back, 6 bases at V and 9 bases at J, with 23 bases in the middle. CDR3: CASSRSRVNPESYTF. The DNA of the CDR3 is TGTGCCAGCAGCCGAAGCAGGGTGAACCCTGAAAGCTACACCTTC.

The rearrangement joins TRBV2 to TRBJ1-2; D call uncertain. V lost 5 bases to trimming and J lost 6 bases, with 13 bases between them. CDR1 is SNHLY, CDR2 FYNNEI, per germline. CDR3 length equals 13 residues. In DNA, the CDR3 is TGTGCCAGCAGTCCCCGATCGGAGGATGGCTACACCTTC. Its translation: CASSPRSEDGYTF.

The J gene is TRBJ1-3, the V gene TRBV4-2, with D unclear. In germline, CDR1 is LGHNA, CDR2 YNFKEQ. V dropped 4 bases and J dropped 0 bases, with 4 bases sitting between them. CDR3 size: 13 residues. CDR3 protein: CASSPNSGNTIYF. CDR3 in DNA: TGTGCCAGCAGCCCCAACTCTGGAAACACCATATATTTT.

V gene TRBV27 combines with J gene TRBJ2-1; 15 bases align to TRBD2. Germline loops: CDR1 MNHEY, CDR2 SMNVEV (reference sequence). J lost 7 bases, V lost 5 bases, and 6 bases had no gene match. CDR3 length: 16 amino acids. DNA for the CDR3: TGTGCCAGCAGTACCAGGACTAGCGGGGGGGCGAATGAGCAGTTCTTC. Its translation: CASSTRTSGGANEQFF.

The chain couples TRBV11-2 to TRBJ2-2; TRBD2 matches 11 bases. This CDR3 is built from 17 residues. CDR1 is SGHAT and CDR2 is FQNNGV in the germline V gene. V trimming: 1 base; J trimming: 1 base; junction bases outside the gene matches: 2. The CDR3 reads CASSLVLAGGNTGELFF. Written as DNA, the CDR3 is TGTGCCAGCAGCTTAGTGCTAGCGGGGGGGAACACCGGGGAGCTGTTTTTT.

The chain has TRBV19 and TRBJ2-3; D gene uncertain. The CDR3 covers 15 residues. The V end lost 3 bases, the J end lost 1 base, and 11 bases lay between the germline ends. Germline CDR1 reads LNHDA; CDR2 reads SQIVND (reference sequence). The CDR3 nucleotides read TGTGCCAGTAGTATCACAACCGCGGGCACAGATACGCAGTATTTT. Protein product: CASSITTAGTDTQYF.

This chain joins TRBV14 and TRBJ2-7; a possible D gene is TRBD1 (6 bases). This CDR3 has 14 residues. The V end was cut by 5 bases, the J end by 4 bases, with 15 bases between. Per the germline V gene, CDR1 is SGHDN and CDR2 is FVKESK. This CDR3 is CASSYGDIGYEQYF. The CDR3 coding sequence is TGTGCCAGCAGCTACGGGGACATCGGTTACGAGCAGTACTTC. Variable domain in full (rest from reference TRBV14 and TRBJ2-7): EAGVTQFPSHSVIEKGQTVTLRCDPISGHDNLYWYRRVMGKEIKFLLHFVKESKQDESGMPNNRFLAERTGGTYSTLKVQPAELEDSGVYFCASSYGDIGYEQYFGPGTRLTVT.

This clone was seen once. The same CDR3 can be traced to other DNA sequences in this sample. This CDR3 is CASSQVGVNTEAFF. The CDR3 DNA is TGTGCCAGCAGCCAAGTAGGGGTGAACACTGAAGCTTTCTTT. The chain couples TRBV3-1 (or the pseudogene TRBV3-2) to TRBJ1-1; possibly TRBD1 for D (5 bases). V was clipped by 1 base and J by 0 bases, with 6 bases between them. In germline, CDR1 is LGHDT, CDR2 YNNKEL (reference sequence). The CDR3 totals 14 residues.

This clone has only one observation. J is TRBJ2-2 and V is TRBV7-2; D remains ambiguous. Per germline, CDR1 SGHTA and CDR2 FQGNSA. The CDR3 is 12 residues long. Trimming took off 5 bases at V and 6 bases at J, with 7 bases between the two ends. CDR3 coding DNA: TGTGCCAGCAGCCCAAGCTCCGGGGAGCTGTTTTTT. Its translation is CASSPSSGELFF. Full variable domain (missing parts from reference TRBV7-2 and TRBJ2-2): GAGVSQSPSNKVTEKGKDVELRCDPISGHTALYWYRQSLGQGLEFLIYFQGNSAPDKSGLPSDRFSAERTGGSVSTLTIQRTQQEDSAVYLCASSPSSGELFFGEGSRLTVL.

A few counts support this clone. V is TRBV6-2 or TRBV6-3 and J is TRBJ2-2; 8 positions agree with TRBD2. CDR1 and CDR2 from the germline V gene are MNHEY and SVGEGT. The CDR3 covers 17 residues. J gave up 4 bases and V 2 bases, and 9 bases lay outside the gene matches. CDR3 bases: TGTGCCAGCAGTTACCCCCCAGGCGGGGGGCTCACCGGGGAGCTGTTTTTT. It specifies CASSYPPGGGLTGELFF.

This chain connects TRBV7-9 to TRBJ2-2; possible D gene TRBD1, 6 bases. Trimming cost V 2 bases and J 0 bases, with 10 bases left between them. The CDR3 loop spans 16 amino acids. Germline V lookup: CDR1 SEHNR, CDR2 FQNEAQ (reference sequence). The CDR3 bases are TGTGCCAGCAGCTTACCCTGGACAGCGAACACCGGGGAGCTGTTTTTT. This codes for CASSLPWTANTGELFF. Drawing the rest from reference TRBV7-9 and TRBJ2-2, the complete variable domain is DTGVSQNPRHKITKRGQNVTFRCDPISEHNRLYWYRQTLGQGPEFLTYFQNEAQLEKSRLLSDRFSAERPKGSFSTLEIQRTEQGDSAMYLCASSLPWTANTGELFFGEGSRLTVL.

The chain joins TRBV13 to TRBJ1-2, with unresolved D. The CDR3 spans 13 residues. Between the trimmed V and J ends, which lost 4 bases and 3 bases, there was a span of 9 bases. CDR1 is PRHDT, CDR2 FYEKMQ, per germline (reference sequence). CDR3 nucleotides: TGTGCCAGCAGCTCAGGTACGGACTATGGCTACACCTTC. Protein sequence: CASSSGTDYGYTF.

The chain links TRBV3-1 (or the pseudogene TRBV3-2) to TRBJ1-3, with a tentative D call TRBD1 (5 bases). The CDR3 has 17 residues. Germline-derived CDR1 and CDR2 are LGHDT and YNNKEL (reference sequence). Trimming took off 2 bases at V and 0 bases at J, with 14 bases between the two ends. CDR3 amino acids: CASSQQLGANSGNTIYF. CDR3 DNA: TGTGCCAGCAGCCAACAACTTGGGGCTAACTCTGGAAACACCATATATTTT.